Included here is one TCR beta chain sequence, with context. Its target is unknown. The CDR3 has 11 residues. The V end was cut by 6 bases, the J end by 2 bases, with 7 bases between. CDR1 and CDR2 from the germline V gene are DFQATT and SNEGSKA (reference sequence). TCRdb redid the calling of the 5' RACE reads with MiXCR, one entry per CDR3 protein. Here the sample spans a few hundred thousand distinct CDR3 sequences, 15% to 20% being singletons. These data originate in a study of T cells after yellow fever vaccination. Study outcomes and limitations: In FACS-sorted repertoires, abundant clonotypes from the bulk population could appear as contaminants. Post-booster reappearance was seen for most primary-vaccination clones (nearly 97% CD4, about 88% CD8).

Here the sequenced sample was PBMCs, taken 15 days after the yellow fever booster vaccination. The chain recombines TRBV20-1 with TRBJ2-5, with D unresolved. This sequence originates from a man under 40 who received the YFV17D yellow fever vaccine. CDR3 sequence: CSANLQETQYF. The CDR3 coding sequence is TGCAGTGCAAACTTGCAAGAGACCCAGTACTTC.